This TCR beta chain comes out of a study of cytotoxic CD8 clonotypes in ibrutinib-treated CLL. For the study at large: Overall, approximately 25 responses were partial and 2 complete; following median 68 months, approximately 15 patients stayed remitted and some 12 progressed. Response sampling occurred after a median roughly 11 months of treatment (range 6 to 36). Study-level points and caveats: Public clonotypes, an uncommon group, contracted or remained stable on treatment.

Profiled with immunoSEQ multiplex PCR; TCRdb holds only in-frame clones, not every one. The repertoire consists of about 330,000 clones, with roughly two thirds occurring once and the leading ten covering roughly 6.8%. This clone was detected a few times. As yet, its antigen is unknown. Germline V CDR1 and CDR2: SGHTA, FQGTGA. This CDR3 spans 15 amino acids. Trimming removed 1 base from V and 0 bases from J, with 9 bases in between. The genes are TRBV7-3 and TRBJ1-1; D possibly corresponds to TRBD1 (5 bases). The TCR originated in a human donor with chronic lymphocytic leukemia. The input for sequencing was PBMCs, taken after 36 months of ibrutinib treatment. The CDR3 sequence is CASSLIRGLNTEAFF. The CDR3 bases are TGTGCCAGCAGCTTAATTCGGGGCTTGAACACTGAAGCTTTCTTT.